A single sample is the source of the 16 T cell receptor beta chains below, sequenced in a study of T cell changes during pregnancy in multiple sclerosis. Repertoires were generated with immunoSEQ multiplex PCR, while TCRdb's copy carries only in-frame clones and drops some. This sample has 55,000 to 80,000 clones, with approximately 93% found just once. Sequenced material: CD8+ T cells from peripheral blood mononuclear cells, taken in the second trimester of pregnancy. These receptors were obtained from a female donor with multiple sclerosis, enrolled in a pregnancy study.

The chain links TRBV27 to TRBJ2-1, with 8 bases that match TRBD1. The ends lost 4 bases at V and 7 bases at J; junction bases unmatched: 9. CDR1 is MNHEY and CDR2 is SMNVEV in the germline V gene (reference sequence). The CDR3 is 15 amino acids. The CDR3 sequence: CASSSFGNRGNEQFF. The CDR3 DNA reads TGTGCCAGCAGTTCCTTCGGGAACAGGGGGAATGAGCAGTTCTTC.

This chain links TRBV4-1 with TRBJ2-7; maybe TRBD1 (6 bases). CDR3 length: 15 residues. Germline loops: CDR1 MGHRA, CDR2 YSYEKL. V was shortened by 2 bases and J by 0 bases, with 11 bases between the two germline ends. CDR3 in amino acids: CASSQQRDTSYEQYF. The CDR3 nucleotides read TGCGCCAGCAGCCAACAACGGGACACCTCCTACGAGCAGTACTTC.

The chain links TRBV27 to TRBJ1-1; 7 nucleotides match TRBD1. There are 13 residues in the CDR3. Germline V lookup: CDR1 MNHEY, CDR2 SMNVEV (reference sequence). Germline trimming cut 6 bases from V and 8 bases from J; bases unmatched to any gene: 9. CDR3 protein: CASSSMTGREAFF. Here the CDR3 DNA reads TGTGCCAGCAGCTCCATGACAGGGCGGGAAGCTTTCTTT.

The chain combines TRBV5-6 with TRBJ2-5; 7 nucleotides match TRBD1. The germline CDR1 and CDR2 sequences are SGHDT and YYEEEE. Germline trimming cut 4 bases from V and 6 bases from J; bases unmatched to any gene: 9. CDR3 length: 14 amino acids. This CDR3 reads CASSARQGIQTQYF. The CDR3 region has the DNA TGTGCCAGCAGCGCTCGACAGGGCATACAGACCCAGTACTTC. Variable domain in full (rest from reference TRBV5-6 and TRBJ2-5): DAGVTQSPTHLIKTRGQQVTLRCSPKSGHDTVSWYQQALGQGPQFIFQYYEEEERQRGNFPDRFSGHQFPNYSSELNVNALLLGDSALYLCASSARQGIQTQYFGPGTRLLVL.

The chain recombines TRBV19 with TRBJ2-7; maybe TRBD2 (6 bases). Per germline, CDR1 LNHDA and CDR2 SQIVND (reference sequence). The length of the CDR3 is 13 residues. V lost 3 bases to trimming and J lost 7 bases, with 13 bases between them. The CDR3 region has the DNA TGTGCCAGTAGTATCGGTAACGGGGGTGAGCAGTACTTC. As protein: CASSIGNGGEQYF.

The chain has TRBV29-1 and TRBJ2-7; possible D gene TRBD1, 6 bases. V lost 0 bases and J 5 bases, leaving 14 bases between the germline ends. The germline gives CDR1 SQVTM, CDR2 ANQGSEA. The CDR3 is made up of 14 amino acids. This chain's CDR3 is CSVEDSQGIDEQYF. The CDR3, as DNA: TGCAGCGTTGAAGATAGTCAGGGGATCGACGAGCAGTACTTC.

The chain is built from TRBV27 and TRBJ2-5; D perhaps matches TRBD1 (8 bases). The J call may be in error: the DNA end matches TRBJ2-7 better. This CDR3 is built from 16 residues. The V gene's germline CDR1 is MNHEY and CDR2 SMNVEV (reference sequence). The CDR3 here is CASSLSGGQGANEQYF. DNA of the CDR3: TGTGCCAGCAGTTTATCGGGAGGGCAGGGGGCTAACGAGCAGTACTTC.

V is TRBV29-1 and J is TRBJ2-1; 8 bases line up with TRBD1. Germline V lookup: CDR1 SQVTM, CDR2 ANQGSEA. The CDR3 has 20 amino acids. V dropped 1 base and J dropped 5; count of bases not matched to a gene: 22. This chain's CDR3 is CSVEARGGAGKTGVDNEQFF. CDR3 DNA: TGCAGCGTTGAAGCACGCGGCGGAGCTGGGAAGACAGGGGTGGACAATGAGCAGTTCTTC.

The chain employs TRBV7-9 and TRBJ2-7; D might be TRBD2 (5 bases). Trimming shortened V by 5 bases and J by 5 bases, and 13 bases separated the two germline ends. Germline-derived CDR1 and CDR2 are SEHNR and FQNEAQ (reference sequence). The CDR3 totals 13 residues. CDR3 protein: CASSRPSSDEQYF. CDR3 DNA sequence: TGTGCCAGCAGCCGCCCAAGTAGCGACGAGCAGTACTTC.

The chain carries TRBV7-9 and TRBJ1-1; tentatively, D is TRBD1 (6 bases). Germline values: CDR1 SEHNR, CDR2 FQNEAQ (reference sequence). CDR3 length equals 15 residues. V was trimmed by 0 bases and J by 2 bases, leaving 10 bases between them. In DNA, the CDR3 is TGTGCCAGCAGCTTAGCCAGGGGCCAAAACACTGAAGCTTTCTTT. As protein: CASSLARGQNTEAFF.

This chain links TRBV6-5 with TRBJ2-7, with D possibly TRBD2 on 6 matching bases. Trimming cost V 0 bases and J 3 bases, with 12 bases left between them. Germline assignment: CDR1 MNHEY and CDR2 SVGAGI. The CDR3 sequence is 15 residues long. CDR3 in DNA: TGTGCCAGCAGTTACTCTGGAGGGTTTCTCTACGAGCAGTACTTC. This translates into CASSYSGGFLYEQYF.

V is TRBV27 and J is TRBJ2-7, with no clear D. The CDR3 loop spans 16 amino acids. Germline values: CDR1 MNHEY, CDR2 SMNVEV (reference sequence). V dropped 8 bases and J dropped 0 bases, with 20 bases sitting between them. The CDR3 sequence: CASRPRYDGISYEQYF. The CDR3 DNA sequence: TGTGCCAGCCGACCCAGGTATGACGGTATCTCCTACGAGCAGTACTTC.

The chain couples TRBV28 to TRBJ2-7; no clear D. This CDR3 is built from 14 residues. V lost 2 bases and J lost 0, with 8 bases in between. CDR1 is MDHEN and CDR2 is SYDVKM in the germline V gene. CDR3 DNA: TGTGCCAGCAGTTTACAGGTTTTCTCCTACGAGCAGTACTTC. It encodes CASSLQVFSYEQYF.

V usage is TRBV6-6 and J usage is TRBJ2-5, with 7 bases that match TRBD1. The CDR3 has 14 amino acids. J gave up 2 bases and V 5 bases, and 5 bases lay outside the gene matches. Germline V gene sequence: CDR1 MNHNY, CDR2 SVGAGI (reference sequence). CDR3 sequence reads: CASSPTGAQETQYF. CDR3 sequence (DNA): TGTGCCAGCAGTCCTACAGGGGCGCAAGAGACCCAGTACTTC.

V gene TRBV5-1 combines with J gene TRBJ2-7; a possible D gene is TRBD2 (7 bases). The CDR3 covers 14 residues. Germline V lookup: CDR1 SGHRS, CDR2 YFSETQ. Trimming took off 2 bases at V and 5 bases at J, with 14 bases between the two ends. The CDR3, as DNA: TGCGCCAGCAGCTTCCGGGGGCGGGAGAACGAGCAGTACTTC. It yields the protein CASSFRGRENEQYF.

CDR3 loop: CASSLAGDNEAFF. The CDR3, as DNA: TGTGCCAGCAGTTTGGCAGGCGATAATGAAGCTTTCTTT. The chain employs TRBV28 and TRBJ1-1, with no clear D. Trimming removed 3 bases at V and 7 bases at J, with 12 bases between. The CDR3 covers 13 residues. Germline V gene data show CDR1 as MDHEN and CDR2 as SYDVKM. Full variable domain (rest looked up from reference TRBV28 and TRBJ1-1): DVKVTQSSRYLVKRTGEKVFLECVQDMDHENMFWYRQDPGLGLRLIYFSYDVKMKEKGDIPEGYSVSREKKERFSLILESASTNQTSMYLCASSLAGDNEAFFGQGTRLTVV.